This TCR beta chain appears in the sequencing data of a study of response to subunit inactivated influenza vaccine. Study-level results: The authors offered the suggestion that each seasonal influenza vaccination recruits few new T cells.

The CDR3 loop spans 14 amino acids. From germline, CDR1 is MNHEY and CDR2 SVGAGI. The ends were cut back, 2 bases at V and 6 bases at J, with 8 bases in the middle. Via MiXCR, TCRdb re-called the RT-PCR reads, giving one row per CDR3 protein. Here the sample spans some 520,000 distinct CDR3 sequences, 16% being singletons. For this clonotype: Its antigen is unidentified.

This chain uses TRBV6-5 with TRBJ1-6; a possible D gene is TRBD1 (5 bases). The receptor comes from a man in his fifties or sixties who received an inactivated influenza vaccine. Here the sequenced sample was CD4+ T cells sorted from PBMCs, taken roughly 24 months after vaccination. CDR3 residues: CASSYGGGNSPLHF. CDR3 DNA sequence: TGTGCCAGCAGTTACGGGGGGGGTAATTCACCCCTCCACTTT.